The clone carrying this TCR beta chain turned up a few times. As yet, its antigen is unknown. This sample was included in a study of neurological immune-mediated disorders. Overall study findings and caveats: None of the features examined (clinical or MRI) was associated with the multiple sclerosis repertoire cluster. When grouped phylogenetically, the repertoires of 18 of the 34 multiple sclerosis patients fell together in one related-CDR3 cluster, which is a possible signature. The level of TCR clonal expansion was highest in patients with HTLV-1-associated myelopathy and lowest in multiple sclerosis, where it fell below the level seen in healthy controls.

The CDR3 contains 17 residues. Germline values: CDR1 SGHTA, CDR2 FQGNSA. Losses at the gene ends were 2 bases for V and 0 bases for J; bases not matched to a gene: 7. The cDNA came from 5'RACE with 10-nucleotide random UMIs. TCRdb reprocessed the 5' RACE reads via MiXCR and lists one record per CDR3 protein. The sample consists of about 120,000 distinct CDR3 sequences, about 3.2% of them appearing once. This chain connects TRBV7-2 to TRBJ1-5, with 7 positions matching TRBD1. The sequence came from a woman in her 30s with multiple sclerosis. The sample taken for sequencing was PBMCs. This CDR3 reads CASSLRQGSYSNQPQHF. CDR3 sequence (DNA): TGTGCCAGCAGCTTACGACAGGGATCATATAGCAATCAGCCCCAGCATTTT.